This T cell receptor beta chain was sequenced for a study of blood T cell repertoires in COVID-19. CDR3 length: 17 residues. From germline, CDR1 is SGHRS and CDR2 YFSETQ. J gave up 6 bases and V 0 bases, and 6 bases lay outside the gene matches. This table comes from immunoSEQ multiplex PCR, and its TCRdb copy is limited to in-frame clones, with some not included. Among about 310,000 clones listed, about nine tenths were seen once. Sequenced sample: peripheral blood. V and J are TRBV5-1 and TRBJ2-1, with 13 bases lining up with TRBD2. The TCR was taken from a man between 45 and 60 years old with active or convalescent COVID-19. The CDR3 DNA reads as TGCGCCAGCAGCTTGGCCCATACTAGCGGGAGGGGCAATGAGCAGTTCTTC. Encoded protein: CASSLAHTSGRGNEQFF. Looking up the rest from reference TRBV5-1 and TRBJ2-1 gives the full variable domain: KAGVTQTPRYLIKTRGQQVTLSCSPISGHRSVSWYQQTPGQGLQFLFEYFSETQRNKGNFPGRFSGRQFSNSRSEMNVSTLELGDSALYLCASSLAHTSGRGNEQFFGPGTRLTVL.